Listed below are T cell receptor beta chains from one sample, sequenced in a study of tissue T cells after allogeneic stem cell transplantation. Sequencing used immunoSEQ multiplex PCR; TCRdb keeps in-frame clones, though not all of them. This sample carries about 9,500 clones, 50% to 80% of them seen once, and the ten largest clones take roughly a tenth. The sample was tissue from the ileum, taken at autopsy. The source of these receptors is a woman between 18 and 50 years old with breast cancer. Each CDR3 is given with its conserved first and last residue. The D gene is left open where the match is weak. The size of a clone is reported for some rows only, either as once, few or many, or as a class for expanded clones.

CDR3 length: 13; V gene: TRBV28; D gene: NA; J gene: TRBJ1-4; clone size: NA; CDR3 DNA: TGTGCCAGCAGTTTAGGGGGCGCGGAAAAACTGTTTTTT; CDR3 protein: CASSLGGAEKLFF
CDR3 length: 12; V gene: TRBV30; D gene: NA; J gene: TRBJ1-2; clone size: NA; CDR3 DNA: TGTGCCTGGAGAGATAGGAGGTATGGCTACACCTTC; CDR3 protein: CAWRDRRYGYTF
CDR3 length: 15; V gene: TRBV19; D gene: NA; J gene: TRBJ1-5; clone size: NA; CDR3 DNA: TGTGCCAGTAGTATAACGACGGGGGGCATGAAGCCCCAGCATTTT; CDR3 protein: CASSITTGGMKPQHF
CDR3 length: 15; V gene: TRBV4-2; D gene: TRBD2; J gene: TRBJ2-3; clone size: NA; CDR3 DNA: TGTGCCAGCAGCGACCGGACTAGCGGGAGGGCCACGCAGTATTTT; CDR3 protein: CASSDRTSGRATQYF
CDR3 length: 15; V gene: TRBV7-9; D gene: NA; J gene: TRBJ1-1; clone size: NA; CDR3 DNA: TGTGCCAGCATCCCACAAGGAGGGAAGGACACTGAAGCTTTCTTT; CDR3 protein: CASIPQGGKDTEAFF
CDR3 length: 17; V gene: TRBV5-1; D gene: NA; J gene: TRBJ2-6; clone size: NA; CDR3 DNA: TGCGCCAGCAACAACGTATCGGTTCAAAGTCGGGCCAACGTCCTGACTTTC; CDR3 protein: CASNNVSVQSRANVLTF
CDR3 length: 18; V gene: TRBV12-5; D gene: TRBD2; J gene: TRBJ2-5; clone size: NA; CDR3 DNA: TGTGCTAGTGGTTTGGCAGGAGGACCGGGGACTAGCGTCGAGACCCAGTACTTC; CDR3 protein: CASGLAGGPGTSVETQYF
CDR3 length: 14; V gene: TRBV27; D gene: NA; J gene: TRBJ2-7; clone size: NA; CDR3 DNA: TGTGCCAGCAGGGACAGAGGACCTTACTACGAGCAGTACTTC; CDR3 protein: CASRDRGPYYEQYF
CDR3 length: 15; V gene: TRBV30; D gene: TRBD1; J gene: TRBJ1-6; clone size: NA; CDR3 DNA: TGTGCCTGGAGTGTGGAGACAGGGGAGAATTCACCCCTCCACTTT; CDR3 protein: CAWSVETGENSPLHF
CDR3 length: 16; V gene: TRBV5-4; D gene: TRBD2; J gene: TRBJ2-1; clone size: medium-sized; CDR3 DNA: TGTGCCAGCAGCCCTAATAGCGGGAGCTCCTACAATGAGCAGTTCTTC; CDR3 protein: CASSPNSGSSYNEQFF
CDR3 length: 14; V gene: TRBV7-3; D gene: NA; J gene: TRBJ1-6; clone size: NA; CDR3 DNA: TGTGCCAGCAGCTTAGTGCACCGGCATTCACCCCTCCACTTT; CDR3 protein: CASSLVHRHSPLHF
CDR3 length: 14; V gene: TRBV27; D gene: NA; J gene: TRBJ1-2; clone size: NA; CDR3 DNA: TGTGCCAGCAGTTTACAGGGTCCTATGGGGTGGTACACCTTC; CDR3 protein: CASSLQGPMGWYTF
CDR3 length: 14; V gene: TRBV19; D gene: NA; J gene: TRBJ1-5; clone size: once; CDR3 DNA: TGTGCCAGTAGAGGACAGTTTAGCAATCAGCCCCAGCATTTT; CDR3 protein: CASRGQFSNQPQHF
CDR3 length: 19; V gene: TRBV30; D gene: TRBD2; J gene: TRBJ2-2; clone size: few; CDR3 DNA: TGTGCCTGGAGTCGATTTAGCGGGAGTTTTGAAGTGAACACCGGGGAGCTGTTTTTT; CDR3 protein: CAWSRFSGSFEVNTGELFF
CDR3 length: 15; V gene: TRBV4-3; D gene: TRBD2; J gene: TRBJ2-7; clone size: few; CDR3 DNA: TGCGCCAGCAGCCAAGCCCCGACTAGCCAATACGAGCAGTACTTC; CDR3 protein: CASSQAPTSQYEQYF
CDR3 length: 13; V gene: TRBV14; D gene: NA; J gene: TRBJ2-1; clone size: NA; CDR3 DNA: TGTGCCAGCAGCCAAGCTCTTTACAATGAGCAGTTCTTC; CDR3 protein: CASSQALYNEQFF
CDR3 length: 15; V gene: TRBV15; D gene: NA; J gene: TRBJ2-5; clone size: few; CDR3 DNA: TGTGCCACCAGCATCGGGAACGCTCCGGAAGAGACCCAGTACTTC; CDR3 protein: CATSIGNAPEETQYF
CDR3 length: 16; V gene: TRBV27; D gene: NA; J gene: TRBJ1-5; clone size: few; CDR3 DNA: TGTGCCAGCAGTTTACGAAGGGCCCCTGGGAATCAGCCCCAGCATTTT; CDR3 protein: CASSLRRAPGNQPQHF
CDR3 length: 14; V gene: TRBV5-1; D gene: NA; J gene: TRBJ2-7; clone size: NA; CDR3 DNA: TGCGCCAGCAGCTTGGTCACGGATTCCTACGAGCAGTACTTC; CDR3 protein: CASSLVTDSYEQYF
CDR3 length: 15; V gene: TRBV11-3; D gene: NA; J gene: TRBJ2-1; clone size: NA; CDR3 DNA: TGTGCCAGCAGCTTAGACAGGGTCTCCTACAATGAGCAGTTCTTC; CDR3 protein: CASSLDRVSYNEQFF
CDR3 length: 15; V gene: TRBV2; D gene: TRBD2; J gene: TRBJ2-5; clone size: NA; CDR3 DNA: TGTGCCTGCGGGGCTAGCGGGAGGGCCGGGGAGACCCAGTACTTC; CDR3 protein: CACGASGRAGETQYF
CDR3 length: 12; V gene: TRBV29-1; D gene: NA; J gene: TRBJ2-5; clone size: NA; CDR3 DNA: TGCAGCGTAGTTATAGCGGACTCGACCCAGTACTTC; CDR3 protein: CSVVIADSTQYF
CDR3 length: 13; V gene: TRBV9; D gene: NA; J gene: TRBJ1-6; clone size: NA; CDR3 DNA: TGTGCCAGCAGCGTCGGGGATGGTTCACCCCTCCACTTT; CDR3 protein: CASSVGDGSPLHF
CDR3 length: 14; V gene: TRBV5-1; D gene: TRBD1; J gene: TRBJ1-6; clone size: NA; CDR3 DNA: TGCGCCAGCAGTCCGGACAGGGATGATTCACCCCTCCACTTT; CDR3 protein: CASSPDRDDSPLHF
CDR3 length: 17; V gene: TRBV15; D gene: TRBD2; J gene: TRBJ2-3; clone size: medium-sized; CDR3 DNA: TGTGCCACCTCCCCAGGGAGGACTAGCGGGAGTGGGGATACGCAGTATTTT; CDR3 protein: CATSPGRTSGSGDTQYF
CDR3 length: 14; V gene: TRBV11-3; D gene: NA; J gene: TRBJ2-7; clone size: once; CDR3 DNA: TGTGCCAGCAGCCGATCGGGACTTTCTGGCGAGCAGTACTTC; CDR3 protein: CASSRSGLSGEQYF
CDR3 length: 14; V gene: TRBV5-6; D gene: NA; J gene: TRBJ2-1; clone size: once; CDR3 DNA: TGTGCCAGCAGCTTGGACTCGACGACTAATGAGCAGTTCTTC; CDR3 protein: CASSLDSTTNEQFF
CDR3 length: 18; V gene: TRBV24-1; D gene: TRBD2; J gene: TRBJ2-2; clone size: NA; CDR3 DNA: TGTGCCACCAGTCCACCGGGACTAGCGGGAGTCCGCACCGGGGAGCTGTTTTTT; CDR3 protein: CATSPPGLAGVRTGELFF
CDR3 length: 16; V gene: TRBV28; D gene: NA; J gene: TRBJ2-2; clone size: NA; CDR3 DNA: TGTGCCAGCAGCCCGCCCGGGACATCGTCCACCGGGGAGCTGTTTTTT; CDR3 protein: CASSPPGTSSTGELFF
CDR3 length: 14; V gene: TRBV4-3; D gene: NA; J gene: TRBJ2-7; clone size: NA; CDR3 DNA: TGCGCCAGCAGCCAAGGACGTAACTCCTACGAGCAGTACTTC; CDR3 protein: CASSQGRNSYEQYF
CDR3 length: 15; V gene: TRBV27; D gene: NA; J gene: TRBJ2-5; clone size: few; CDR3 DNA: TGTGCCAGCGCCCACCTAGGGAGTAGTGAAGAGACCCAGTACTTC; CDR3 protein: CASAHLGSSEETQYF
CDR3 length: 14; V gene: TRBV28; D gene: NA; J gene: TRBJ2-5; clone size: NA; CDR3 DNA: TGTGCCAGCAGACCAGGGACCTCCACGGCGACCCAGTACTTC; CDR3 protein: CASRPGTSTATQYF
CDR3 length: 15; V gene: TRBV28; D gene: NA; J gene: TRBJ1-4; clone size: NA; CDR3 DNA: TGTGCCAGCAGTTTACCTCCTTGGACTGTCCCAAAACTGTTTTTT; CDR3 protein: CASSLPPWTVPKLFF
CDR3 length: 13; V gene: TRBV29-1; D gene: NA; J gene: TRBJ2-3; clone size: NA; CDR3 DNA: TGCAGCGCTAAAGCGGAGAACACAGATACGCAGTATTTT; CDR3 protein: CSAKAENTDTQYF
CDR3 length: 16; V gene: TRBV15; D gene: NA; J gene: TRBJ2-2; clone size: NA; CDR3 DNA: TGTGCCACCAGCAGAGAGGGGCGAGGAGCGGGTGGGGAGCTGTTTTTT; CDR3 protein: CATSREGRGAGGELFF
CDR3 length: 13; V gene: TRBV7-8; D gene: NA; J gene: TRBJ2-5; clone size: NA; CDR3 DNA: TGTGCCAGCAGCTTGGCGCGGATGGAGACCCAGTACTTC; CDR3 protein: CASSLARMETQYF
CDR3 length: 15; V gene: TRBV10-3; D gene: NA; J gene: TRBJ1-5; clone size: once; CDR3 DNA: TGTGCCATCAGTGTAGGGCAGGGGTTCAATCAGCCCCAGCATTTT; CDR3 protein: CAISVGQGFNQPQHF
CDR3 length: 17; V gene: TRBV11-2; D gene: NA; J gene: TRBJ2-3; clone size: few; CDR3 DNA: TGTGCCAGCAGCTTAGATCGTGGGGCAGGGGTCACAGATACGCAGTATTTT; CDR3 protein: CASSLDRGAGVTDTQYF
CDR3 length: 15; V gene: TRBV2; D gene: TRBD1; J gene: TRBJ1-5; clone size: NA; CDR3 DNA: TGTGCCAGCAGTGAAGGACAGGGTTACTTTCAGCCCCAGCATTTT; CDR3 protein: CASSEGQGYFQPQHF
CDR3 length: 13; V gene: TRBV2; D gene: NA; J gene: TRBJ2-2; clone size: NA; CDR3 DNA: TGTGCCAGCAGGCCCTCTGGGTCCGGGGAGCTGTTTTTT; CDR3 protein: CASRPSGSGELFF
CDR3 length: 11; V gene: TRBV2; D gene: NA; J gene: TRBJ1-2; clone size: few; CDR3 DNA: TGTGCCAGAGGAAAGAAGGGTAGCTACACCTTC; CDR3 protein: CARGKKGSYTF
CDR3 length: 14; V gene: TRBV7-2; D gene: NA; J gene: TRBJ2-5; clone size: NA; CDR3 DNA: TGTGCCAGCAGCTATTCCCGGACCCAAGAGACCCAGTACTTC; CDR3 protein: CASSYSRTQETQYF
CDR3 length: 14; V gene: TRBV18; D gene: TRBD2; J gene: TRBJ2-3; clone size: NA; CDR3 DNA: TGTGCCAGCTCAAGCCTAGCGGGGGTAGATACGCAGTATTTT; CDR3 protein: CASSSLAGVDTQYF
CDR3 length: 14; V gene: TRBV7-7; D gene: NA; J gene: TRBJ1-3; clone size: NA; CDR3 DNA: TGTGCTAGCAGCCAGGGGCCCTCTGGAAACACCATATATTTT; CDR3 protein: CASSQGPSGNTIYF
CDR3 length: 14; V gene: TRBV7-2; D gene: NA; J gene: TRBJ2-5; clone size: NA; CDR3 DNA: TGTGCCAGCAGCTTAGCTGACAGGTCGGAGACCCAGTACTTC; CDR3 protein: CASSLADRSETQYF
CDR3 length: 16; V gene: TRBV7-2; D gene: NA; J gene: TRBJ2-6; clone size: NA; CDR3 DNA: TGTGCCAGCAGCTTAGGCGGGGAGACTGGGGCCAACGTCCTGACTTTC; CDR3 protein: CASSLGGETGANVLTF
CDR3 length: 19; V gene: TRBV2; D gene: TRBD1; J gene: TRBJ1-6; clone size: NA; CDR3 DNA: TGTGCCAGCAGTGATACCGGACAGGGTGGGGATGTAATCGATGCGCCCCTCCACTTT; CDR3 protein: CASSDTGQGGDVIDAPLHF
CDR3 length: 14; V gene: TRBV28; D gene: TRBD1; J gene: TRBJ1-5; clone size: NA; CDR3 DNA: TGTGCCAGCAGTTCCGACAGGGAGGTGCAGCCCCAGCATTTT; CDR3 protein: CASSSDREVQPQHF
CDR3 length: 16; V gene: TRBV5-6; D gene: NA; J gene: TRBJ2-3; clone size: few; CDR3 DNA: TGTGCCAGCAGCTTAGTCGGCCTCCTCGGGGCAGATACGCAGTATTTT; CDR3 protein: CASSLVGLLGADTQYF
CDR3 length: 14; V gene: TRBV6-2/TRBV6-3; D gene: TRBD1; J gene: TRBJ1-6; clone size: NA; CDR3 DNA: TGTGCCAGCAGTCCCACAGGGGAGGGATCACCCCTCCACTTT; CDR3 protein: CASSPTGEGSPLHF
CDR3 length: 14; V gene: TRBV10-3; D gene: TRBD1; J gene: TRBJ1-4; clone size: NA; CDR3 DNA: TGTGCCACCCGGGACAGGGCAACTAATGAAAAACTGTTTTTT; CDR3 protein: CATRDRATNEKLFF
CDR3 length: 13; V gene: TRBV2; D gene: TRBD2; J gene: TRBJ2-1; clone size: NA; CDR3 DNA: TGTGCCACCCGACTAGCGGGGAACAATGAGCAGTTCTTC; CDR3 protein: CATRLAGNNEQFF
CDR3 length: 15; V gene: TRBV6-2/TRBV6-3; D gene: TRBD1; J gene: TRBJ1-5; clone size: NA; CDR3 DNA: TGTGCCAGCAGCCGGAACAGGGGTGGCAATCAGCCCCAGCATTTT; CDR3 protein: CASSRNRGGNQPQHF
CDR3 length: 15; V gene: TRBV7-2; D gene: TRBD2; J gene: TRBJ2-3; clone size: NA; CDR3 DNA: TGTGCCAGCAGCTCTAGCGGGGATCCAGCAGATACGCAGTATTTT; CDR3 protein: CASSSSGDPADTQYF
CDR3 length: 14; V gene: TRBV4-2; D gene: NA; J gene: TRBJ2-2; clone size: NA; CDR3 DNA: TGTGCCAGCTCGCCGGGACTTCACACCGGGGAGCTGTTTTTT; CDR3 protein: CASSPGLHTGELFF
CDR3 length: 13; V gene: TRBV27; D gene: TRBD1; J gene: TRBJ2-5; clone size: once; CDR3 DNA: TGTGCCAGCAGAACCGGGACAGAAGAGACCCAGTACTTC; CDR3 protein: CASRTGTEETQYF
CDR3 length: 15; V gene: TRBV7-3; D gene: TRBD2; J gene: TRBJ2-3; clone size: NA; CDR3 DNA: TGTGCCAGCAGCCCGGGACTAGCGAGCACAGATACGCAGTATTTT; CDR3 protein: CASSPGLASTDTQYF
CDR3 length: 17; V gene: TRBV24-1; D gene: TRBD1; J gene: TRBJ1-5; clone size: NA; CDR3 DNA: TGTGCCACCGGTTTTTCGGGGACAGGGCACCAAAATCAGCCCCAGCATTTT; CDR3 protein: CATGFSGTGHQNQPQHF
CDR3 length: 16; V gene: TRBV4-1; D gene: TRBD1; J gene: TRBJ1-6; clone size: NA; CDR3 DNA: TGCGCCAGCCCCCAAGGGCCTGACAGGGTCGAATCACCCCTCCACTTT; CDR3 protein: CASPQGPDRVESPLHF